This is a list of T cell receptor beta chains from one sample in a study of OX40 agonist ivuxolimab in advanced cancers. TCRdb's table, derived via immunoSEQ multiplex PCR, lists solely in-frame clones and lacks some. The data show 15,000 to 20,000 clones, roughly 90% seen once. Here the sequenced sample was CD4+ or CD8+ T cells sorted from blood, taken in a trial of the OX40 agonist ivuxolimab. Source of these receptors: an adult with an advanced solid tumor such as melanoma, head and neck, liver or kidney cancer. Each CDR3 is given with its conserved first and last residue. The order of the fields is CDR3 DNA, CDR3 protein, V gene, J gene, clone size, D gene. The D gene is left open where the match is weak. Clone size is not always given. Where it is, it says once, few, many or a class for expanded clones.

cdr3_nt: TGTGCCAGCAGGAACCGGGAGGGCTCTTCCTACGAGCAGTACTTC; cdr3_aa: CASRNREGSSYEQYF; v_call: TRBV28; j_call: TRBJ2-7; clone_size: .; d_call: TRBD2
cdr3_nt: TGTGCCAGCTCTGCAGAGACCCAGTACTTC; cdr3_aa: CASSAETQYF; v_call: TRBV7-2; j_call: TRBJ2-5; clone_size: .; d_call: .
cdr3_nt: TGTGCCAGCAGCCACACGGGAGGCACCCAAGAGACCCAGTACTTC; cdr3_aa: CASSHTGGTQETQYF; v_call: TRBV5-4; j_call: TRBJ2-5; clone_size: .; d_call: TRBD2
cdr3_nt: TGTGCCAGCAGCTTGTTCGGGGAGAACACAGATACGCAGTATTTT; cdr3_aa: CASSLFGENTDTQYF; v_call: TRBV5-6; j_call: TRBJ2-3; clone_size: .; d_call: .
cdr3_nt: TGCGCCAGCAGCCAAGAATTTTTGACCACTAGCACAGATACGCAGTATTTT; cdr3_aa: CASSQEFLTTSTDTQYF; v_call: TRBV4-1; j_call: TRBJ2-3; clone_size: .; d_call: .
cdr3_nt: TGTGCCAGCAGTAAGAAGGGGGTAGATGAAAAACTGTTTTTT; cdr3_aa: CASSKKGVDEKLFF; v_call: TRBV2; j_call: TRBJ1-4; clone_size: .; d_call: .
cdr3_nt: TGTGCCAGCAGGCCCAGGGCCAACGAGCAGTACTTC; cdr3_aa: CASRPRANEQYF; v_call: TRBV28; j_call: TRBJ2-7; clone_size: .; d_call: .
cdr3_nt: TGTGCCAGCAGTCAAACGGGCTGGGCTGGCTACACCTTC; cdr3_aa: CASSQTGWAGYTF; v_call: TRBV28; j_call: TRBJ1-2; clone_size: .; d_call: .
cdr3_nt: TGTGCCAGTAGTCTGGGAGGAGATTCACCCCTCCACTTT; cdr3_aa: CASSLGGDSPLHF; v_call: TRBV19; j_call: TRBJ1-6; clone_size: .; d_call: .
cdr3_nt: TGTGCCAGCAGCGTTCGTCCAGATACGCAGTATTTT; cdr3_aa: CASSVRPDTQYF; v_call: TRBV6-4; j_call: TRBJ2-3; clone_size: .; d_call: .
cdr3_nt: TGTGCCAGCAGGGGGAGCTGGAGCGGGAACTACAATGAGCAGTTCTTC; cdr3_aa: CASRGSWSGNYNEQFF; v_call: TRBV7-8; j_call: TRBJ2-1; clone_size: .; d_call: TRBD2
cdr3_nt: TGTGCCAGCAGTGAAACCCCCCGGATGCCCCAGCATTTT; cdr3_aa: CASSETPRMPQHF; v_call: TRBV2; j_call: TRBJ1-5; clone_size: .; d_call: .
cdr3_nt: TGTGCCTGGACCGCGCAGGGACGAGGCTATGGCTACACCTTC; cdr3_aa: CAWTAQGRGYGYTF; v_call: TRBV30; j_call: TRBJ1-2; clone_size: .; d_call: .
cdr3_nt: TGTGCCAGCAGCCCCTCGGGGGACCAGCCCCAGCATTTT; cdr3_aa: CASSPSGDQPQHF; v_call: TRBV4-2; j_call: TRBJ1-5; clone_size: .; d_call: .
cdr3_nt: TGTGCCAGCAGATCAGCGGGAGGGTCTTACGAGCAGTACTTC; cdr3_aa: CASRSAGGSYEQYF; v_call: TRBV14; j_call: TRBJ2-7; clone_size: .; d_call: TRBD2
cdr3_nt: TGTGCCAGCAGTACCTTCTTGGGCCGCTCCTACGAGCAGTACTTC; cdr3_aa: CASSTFLGRSYEQYF; v_call: TRBV28; j_call: TRBJ2-7; clone_size: .; d_call: .
cdr3_nt: TGTGCCAGTAGTATTCCAGGGCGGGGGAACACTGAAGCTTTCTTT; cdr3_aa: CASSIPGRGNTEAFF; v_call: TRBV19; j_call: TRBJ1-1; clone_size: .; d_call: .
cdr3_nt: TGTGCCAGCTCGCAGGGGGTATCTGGAAACACCATATATTTT; cdr3_aa: CASSQGVSGNTIYF; v_call: TRBV18; j_call: TRBJ1-3; clone_size: .; d_call: TRBD1
cdr3_nt: TGTGCCAGCAGCTCGCCCCCCAGAGATACGCAGTATTTT; cdr3_aa: CASSSPPRDTQYF; v_call: TRBV11-3; j_call: TRBJ2-3; clone_size: .; d_call: .
cdr3_nt: TGTGCCAGCAGCCAGGGGACAGCTGGAAACACCATATATTTT; cdr3_aa: CASSQGTAGNTIYF; v_call: TRBV7-8; j_call: TRBJ1-3; clone_size: .; d_call: TRBD1
cdr3_nt: TGTGCCAGCAGCTTGGCCCTTTCAAGCGGGAGGGGAGAGCAGTACTTC; cdr3_aa: CASSLALSSGRGEQYF; v_call: TRBV7-2; j_call: TRBJ2-7; clone_size: .; d_call: TRBD2
cdr3_nt: TGTGCCAGCAGTCCGAAGGGACTCGGGCAGCCCCAGCATTTT; cdr3_aa: CASSPKGLGQPQHF; v_call: TRBV6-5; j_call: TRBJ1-5; clone_size: .; d_call: .
cdr3_nt: TGTGCCAGCACCCGAAGAGGGAGGACCGGGGAGCTGTTTTTT; cdr3_aa: CASTRRGRTGELFF; v_call: TRBV9; j_call: TRBJ2-2; clone_size: few; d_call: .
cdr3_nt: TGTGCCAGTAGTATCCTAGCGGGAGGGTCCTACGAGCAGTACTTC; cdr3_aa: CASSILAGGSYEQYF; v_call: TRBV19; j_call: TRBJ2-7; clone_size: .; d_call: TRBD2
cdr3_nt: TGCAGTGCTCTGGACACTGGCTACACCTTC; cdr3_aa: CSALDTGYTF; v_call: TRBV20-1; j_call: TRBJ1-2; clone_size: few; d_call: .
cdr3_nt: TGTGCCAGCAGCTCCACCAGCGGAGCTACCTACAATGAGCAGTTCTTC; cdr3_aa: CASSSTSGATYNEQFF; v_call: TRBV5-4; j_call: TRBJ2-1; clone_size: .; d_call: .
cdr3_nt: TGTGCCAGCAGCTTGGAGAGTAGCTACGAGCAGTACTTC; cdr3_aa: CASSLESSYEQYF; v_call: TRBV7-3; j_call: TRBJ2-7; clone_size: once; d_call: .
cdr3_nt: TGTGCCAGCAGCTTGTGGCTACAGGGAAGAGGAGAAAAACTGTTTTTT; cdr3_aa: CASSLWLQGRGEKLFF; v_call: TRBV5-4; j_call: TRBJ1-4; clone_size: .; d_call: .
cdr3_nt: TGTGCCAGCAGCCCCCGACAGGAGATGTCGGAGACCCAGTACTTC; cdr3_aa: CASSPRQEMSETQYF; v_call: TRBV13; j_call: TRBJ2-5; clone_size: .; d_call: .
cdr3_nt: TGTGCCATCAACGGGGGGGGCAATCAGCCCCAGCATTTT; cdr3_aa: CAINGGGNQPQHF; v_call: TRBV10-3; j_call: TRBJ1-5; clone_size: .; d_call: .
cdr3_nt: TGTGCCTGGAGTGTAGATACAGGGGGCGCGTGCACCTTC; cdr3_aa: CAWSVDTGGACTF; v_call: TRBV30; j_call: TRBJ1-2; clone_size: .; d_call: TRBD1
cdr3_nt: TGTGCCAGCAGTTACTCGAGGCCAGCTGCCGGGGAGCTGTTTTTT; cdr3_aa: CASSYSRPAAGELFF; v_call: TRBV6-5; j_call: TRBJ2-2; clone_size: .; d_call: .
cdr3_nt: TGTGCCAGTAGTATACTCCTAGCGGGAGGGAATGAGCAGTTCTTC; cdr3_aa: CASSILLAGGNEQFF; v_call: TRBV19; j_call: TRBJ2-1; clone_size: .; d_call: TRBD2
cdr3_nt: TGTGCCAGCAGCTTACCCGGGACAGGGGGCGCCTTCTATGGCTACACCTTC; cdr3_aa: CASSLPGTGGAFYGYTF; v_call: TRBV7-9; j_call: TRBJ1-2; clone_size: .; d_call: TRBD1
cdr3_nt: TGTGCCAGCTCCGGCCTTGCAGTGAGCTCCTACGAGCAGTACTTC; cdr3_aa: CASSGLAVSSYEQYF; v_call: TRBV7-8; j_call: TRBJ2-7; clone_size: .; d_call: .
cdr3_nt: TGTGCCAGCATACTGGGACTAGGCGAGCAGTTCTTC; cdr3_aa: CASILGLGEQFF; v_call: TRBV5-8; j_call: TRBJ2-1; clone_size: .; d_call: TRBD2
cdr3_nt: TGTGCCAGCAGGCCCCAGGGGAGCGTTCCGGTGGGCACAGATACGCAGTATTTT; cdr3_aa: CASRPQGSVPVGTDTQYF; v_call: TRBV28; j_call: TRBJ2-3; clone_size: .; d_call: .
cdr3_nt: TGCGCCAGCAGCCAAGACGGGACTAGCGGGAGGGCCCGGGAGACCCAGTACTTC; cdr3_aa: CASSQDGTSGRARETQYF; v_call: TRBV4-3; j_call: TRBJ2-5; clone_size: .; d_call: TRBD2
cdr3_nt: TGTGCCAGCAGCTTAGCTGCCGGGAGCTACGAGCAGTACTTC; cdr3_aa: CASSLAAGSYEQYF; v_call: TRBV7-2; j_call: TRBJ2-7; clone_size: .; d_call: .
cdr3_nt: TGTGCCAGCAGCGTAGGGCCCCTCAACGAGCAGTACTTC; cdr3_aa: CASSVGPLNEQYF; v_call: TRBV9; j_call: TRBJ2-7; clone_size: .; d_call: .
cdr3_nt: TGTGCCTGGACCAAGGGGGCGATCTTTGAAAAACTGTTTTTT; cdr3_aa: CAWTKGAIFEKLFF; v_call: TRBV30; j_call: TRBJ1-4; clone_size: .; d_call: TRBD1
cdr3_nt: TGTGCCAGTACCCGAGGAGCCTTTAATATGGGGGAGACCCAGTACTTC; cdr3_aa: CASTRGAFNMGETQYF; v_call: TRBV19; j_call: TRBJ2-5; clone_size: .; d_call: .
cdr3_nt: TGTGCCAGCAGCTTAGGGGGGACAGTCGGTGAGCAGTTCTTC; cdr3_aa: CASSLGGTVGEQFF; v_call: TRBV11-3; j_call: TRBJ2-1; clone_size: .; d_call: TRBD1
cdr3_nt: TGTGCCAGCAGCGCCGCCCGGGTACGGGAATGGACCTACAATGAGCAGTTCTTC; cdr3_aa: CASSAARVREWTYNEQFF; v_call: TRBV7-3; j_call: TRBJ2-1; clone_size: .; d_call: .
cdr3_nt: TGTGCCAGCAGGACGGGGACGGGGACCTCGCGAGAGCAGTACTTC; cdr3_aa: CASRTGTGTSREQYF; v_call: TRBV27; j_call: TRBJ2-7; clone_size: few; d_call: .
cdr3_nt: TGTGCCATCAGCCTAGAGACCGGGACACTCCACTTC; cdr3_aa: CAISLETGTLHF; v_call: TRBV10-3; j_call: TRBJ2-7; clone_size: .; d_call: .
cdr3_nt: TGTGCCAGCAGCCCCGCCAGCGGAGCCTACGAGCAGTACTTC; cdr3_aa: CASSPASGAYEQYF; v_call: TRBV7-3; j_call: TRBJ2-7; clone_size: .; d_call: .
cdr3_nt: TGTGCCAGCAGCCCAGCGGGAGGCTACAATGAGCAGTTCTTC; cdr3_aa: CASSPAGGYNEQFF; v_call: TRBV5-4; j_call: TRBJ2-1; clone_size: once; d_call: TRBD2
cdr3_nt: TGTGCCAGTAAACATAGCGGGAGAGAGACCTACGAGCAGTACTTC; cdr3_aa: CASKHSGRETYEQYF; v_call: TRBV19; j_call: TRBJ2-7; clone_size: .; d_call: TRBD2